A single sample is the source of the 20 T cell receptor beta chains below, sequenced in a study of T cells in Graves' hyperthyroidism and ophthalmopathy (dated by TCRdb to between 2018 and 2021). The library came from multiplex PCR. Reads for this sample came from an Illumina HiSeq 2000. The TCR beta CDR3 regions were amplified from the RNA transcripts. The TCR CDR3 was subjected to a first round of RT-PCR using the HTBI primer set and the Qiagen OneStep RT-PCR kit. TCRdb redid the processing of the public reads, applying fastp at Q25 and MiXCR, and retained in-frame beta chains. Every distinct CDR3 protein forms one entry, paired with its most common genes and DNA. This sample is represented by 350,000 to 400,000 distinct CDR3 sequences; about 15% of them were singletons. The ten largest account for 9.5% to 11% of the sample. Sequencing was carried out using blood. These receptor sequences come from a woman aged 55-69 years with Graves' hyperthyroidism.

This clonotype was detected a few times. CDR3: CASSLGGRGTAGQYF. CDR3 nucleotides: TGTGCCAGCAGCTTAGGGGGACGGGGTACGGCGGGGCAGTACTTC. The rearrangement links TRBV11-2 to TRBJ2-7, with D perhaps being TRBD1 or TRBD2 (5 bases each). Germline CDR1 reads SGHAT; CDR2 reads FQNNGV. The CDR3 sequence is 15 residues long. With 1 base removed from V and 9 bases from J, the gap between germline ends came to 19 bases.

This clonotype was recorded many times. The chain links TRBV6-1 to TRBJ2-5; no reliable D call. Per germline, CDR1 MNHNS and CDR2 SASEGT. The CDR3 has 13 residues. The ends were cut back, 7 bases at V and 5 bases at J, with 14 bases in the middle. CDR3 loop: CASNGLGVETQYF. DNA of the CDR3: TGTGCCAGCAACGGCCTGGGTGTGGAGACCCAGTACTTC.

This clonotype showed up just a few times. This chain uses TRBV18 with TRBJ1-1, with 9 bases identical to TRBD1. With V trimmed by 0 bases and J by 4 bases, 6 bases remained unmatched. Germline CDR1 KGHSH, CDR2 LQKENI. The CDR3 spans 16 residues. CDR3 in amino acids: CASSPPIGTGITEAFF. In DNA, the CDR3 is TGTGCCAGCTCACCACCGATCGGGACAGGGATCACTGAAGCTTTCTTT.

This clonotype was observed many times. V is TRBV10-3 and J is TRBJ2-1, with D possibly TRBD2 on 6 matching bases. The V gene's germline CDR1 is ENHRY and CDR2 SYGVKD. The V end was cut by 6 bases, the J end by 2 bases, with 17 bases between. The CDR3 has 16 residues. CDR3 DNA: TGTGCCATCAGAGCCAGCGGGTCCGACCCCTACAATGAGCAGTTCTTC. Protein sequence: CAIRASGSDPYNEQFF.

This clonotype was recorded many times. The rearrangement links TRBV5-1 to TRBJ2-1; the match to TRBD1 covers 9 bases. There are 16 residues in the CDR3. With 4 bases clipped from V and 7 bases from J, the junction kept 12 bases outside the gene matches. The germline CDR1 and CDR2 sequences are SGHRS and YFSETQ. The CDR3 sequence is CASSIAPGQGGNEQFF. The CDR3 DNA reads TGCGCCAGCAGCATCGCGCCGGGACAGGGTGGAAATGAGCAGTTCTTC.

There are a few counts of this clonotype. This chain uses TRBV7-9 with TRBJ1-4; unclear D gene. V was cut by 1 base and J by 6 bases, with 15 bases left in between. This CDR3 is 16 amino acids long. Germline V gene sequence: CDR1 SEHNR, CDR2 FQNEAQ (reference sequence). The DNA of the CDR3 is TGTGCCAGCAGCTTAGTGTCCCTGGGTAGTGATGAAAAACTGTTTTTT. Translating gives CASSLVSLGSDEKLFF.

V and J are TRBV20-1 and TRBJ2-1; 9 nucleotides line up with TRBD2. V shed 3 bases, J shed 8 bases, and the junction held 11 bases outside the gene matches. This CDR3 is built from 15 residues. Germline V gene lookup returns CDR1 DFQATT and CDR2 SNEGSKA (reference sequence). DNA of the CDR3: TGCAGTGCTAGGCTGGGACTAGCATCCGACGATGAGCAGTTCTTC. Encoded protein: CSARLGLASDDEQFF.

As concerns this clonotype: A much larger clone differs from this one at a single base, so this may be a read error. The V call is TRBV5-1, the J call TRBJ2-1; maybe TRBD2 (5 bases). This CDR3 contains 16 residues. Per the germline V gene, CDR1 is SGHRS and CDR2 is YFSETQ. CDR3 in DNA: TGCGCCAGCAGCACCCTAGCCCAGAACTCCTACAATGAGCGGTTCTTC. This encodes CASSTLAQNSYNERFF.

The rearrangement uses TRBV10-2 and TRBJ2-7; maybe TRBD1 (5 bases). CDR3 length: 15 residues. Trimming took off 2 bases at V and 6 bases at J, with 17 bases between the two ends. Germline CDR1 and CDR2: WSHSY and SAAADI. The DNA of the CDR3 is TGCGCCAGCAGTGAGGAGGCAGGGTACAAATGCGAGCAGTACTTC. Protein sequence: CASSEEAGYKCEQYF.

This rearrangement joins TRBV5-4 to TRBJ1-4; TRBD1 is a possible D gene (5 bases). The CDR3 covers 15 residues. Germline V CDR1 and CDR2: SGHNT, YYREEE (reference sequence). Trimming removed 3 bases from V and 5 bases from J, with 14 bases in between. In DNA form, the CDR3 reads TGTGCCAGCAGCTCCAGACAGCAAATCAATGAAAAACTGTTTTTT. Residues: CASSSRQQINEKLFF.

This clonotype showed up many times. V is TRBV11-3 and J is TRBJ2-3; D gene ambiguous. In germline, CDR1 is SGHNT, CDR2 YENEEA. Trimming cost V 2 bases and J 4 bases, with 10 bases left between them. The CDR3 spans 14 residues. CDR3 bases: TGTGCCAGCAGCTTAAGCCCGGTTTCAGATACGCAGTATTTT. Residues: CASSLSPVSDTQYF.

This clonotype was seen a handful of times. This chain links TRBV5-6 with TRBJ2-1, with a possible D match to TRBD2 (6 bases). The CDR3 spans 14 residues. Germline V lookup: CDR1 SGHDT, CDR2 YYEEEE. V was clipped by 4 bases and J by 4 bases, with 12 bases between them. CDR3 coding DNA: TGTGCCAGCAGCCTCCGGGACTCGTACAATGAGCAGTTCTTC. This gives the protein CASSLRDSYNEQFF.

This clonotype appeared many times. This sequence joins TRBV27 and TRBJ2-3; 12 bases are shared with TRBD2. This CDR3 comprises 16 residues. The V gene end was trimmed by 7 bases and the J gene end by 4 bases; junction bases not matched to a gene: 9. The V gene's germline CDR1 is MNHEY and CDR2 SMNVEV (reference sequence). The chain's CDR3 is CASTSSGRVDSDTQYF. The CDR3 DNA is TGTGCCAGCACCTCTAGCGGGAGGGTAGATTCAGATACGCAGTATTTT.

This clonotype was seen at least ten times. V gene TRBV5-1 combines with J gene TRBJ2-1; 7 nucleotides match TRBD1. The CDR3 is 16 residues long. Germline loops: CDR1 SGHRS, CDR2 YFSETQ. With 0 bases clipped from V and 3 bases from J, the junction kept 6 bases outside the gene matches. CDR3 sequence (DNA): TGCGCCAGCAGCTTGGGAGAAGGGACAGTCTACAATGAGCAGTTCTTC. Translated: CASSLGEGTVYNEQFF.

This clonotype was seen ten or more times. V and J are TRBV11-3 and TRBJ1-1; tentatively, D is TRBD1 (5 bases). Germline CDR1 reads SGHNT; CDR2 reads YENEEA. CDR3 size: 16 residues. V dropped 5 bases and J dropped 5 bases, with 21 bases sitting between them. CDR3 DNA sequence: TGTGCCAGCAGCCGGCAGGGCATGGCAGAAGATACTGAAGCTTTCTTT. Residues: CASSRQGMAEDTEAFF.

This clonotype came up many times. The chain is built from TRBV20-1 and TRBJ1-1, with no clear D. V lost 6 bases to trimming and J lost 0 bases, with 11 bases between them. This CDR3 comprises 13 residues. The germline CDR1 and CDR2 sequences are DFQATT and SNEGSKA (reference sequence). CDR3 coding DNA: TGCAGTGCGAAACAGATCATGAACACTGAAGCTTTCTTT. Protein: CSAKQIMNTEAFF.

This clonotype was counted ten times or more. The rearrangement links TRBV19 to TRBJ2-3; TRBD2 agrees at 10 bases. V was pared by 9 bases and J by 5 bases, with 8 bases of the junction left unmatched. This CDR3 contains 14 residues. In germline, CDR1 is LNHDA, CDR2 SQIVND (reference sequence). As DNA, the CDR3 is TGTGCCAGCCCGCTAGCGGGAGATAGAGATACGCAGTATTTT. It is translated as CASPLAGDRDTQYF. The full variable domain, with the rest looked up from reference TRBV19 and TRBJ2-3, is DGGITQSPKYLFRKEGQNVTLSCEQNLNHDAMYWYRQDPGQGLRLIYYSQIVNDFQKGDIAEGYSVSREKKESFPLTVTSAQKNPTAFYLCASPLAGDRDTQYFGPGTRLTVL.

The table lists this clonotype with many counts. The chain is built from TRBV30 and TRBJ2-4; D possibly uses TRBD1 or TRBD2 (5 bases each). With 3 bases removed from V and 0 bases from J, the gap between germline ends came to 12 bases. CDR1 GTSNPN and CDR2 SVGIG come from the germline V gene (reference sequence). The CDR3 is 15 amino acids. The CDR3 DNA reads as TGTGCCTGGAGGGGACGAGGAGTAGCCAAAAACATTCAGTACTTC. This translates into CAWRGRGVAKNIQYF. Together with reference TRBV30 and TRBJ2-4, the CDR3 gives the full variable domain: SQTIHQWPATLVQPVGSPLSLECTVEGTSNPNLYWYRQAAGRGLQLLFYSVGIGQISSEVPQNLSASRPQDRQFILSSKKLLLSDSGFYLCAWRGRGVAKNIQYFGAGTRLSVL.

CDR3 DNA: TGCGCCAGCAGCCACGCTCCGGGACTAGCGGGGGGGTACGAGCAGTACTTC. Translated, it gives CASSHAPGLAGGYEQYF. The chain uses TRBV4-1 and TRBJ2-7, with 16 bases that match TRBD2. Germline V gene sequence: CDR1 MGHRA, CDR2 YSYEKL. With 3 bases clipped from V and 4 bases from J, the junction kept 6 bases outside the gene matches. This CDR3 has 17 residues.

The V call is TRBV6-2 or TRBV6-3, the J call TRBJ2-1; 10 bases map to TRBD2. This CDR3 has 15 residues. Per germline, CDR1 MNHEY and CDR2 SVGEGT. Trimming cost V 2 bases and J 8 bases; bases outside gene matches: 6. The CDR3 sequence is CASSYERGGIHEQFF. The DNA of the CDR3 is TGTGCCAGCAGTTACGAGCGGGGGGGAATCCATGAGCAGTTCTTC.